This T cell receptor (beta chain) appears in the sequencing data of a study of cytomegalovirus exposure and HLA in healthy donors. Study background: In an early release, HLA-typed donors contributed approximately 80 million unique TCR sequences. Broader study findings: Immune exposure information comprised only CMV serostatus.

On this clone itself: No antigen is known for it.

PCR employed 60 Vbeta and 13 Jbeta primers. This table comes from immunoSEQ multiplex PCR, and its TCRdb copy is limited to in-frame clones, with some not included. The sample table sets out around 140,000 clones. Sampled while nominally healthy, donors likely had unrecorded immune exposures. The specimen was PBMCs. The receptor was derived from a woman in her 40s in good health and CMV-seronegative.

The CDR3 DNA reads TGTGCCAGCAGGGCCGGGGAAAGAAAGAATTCACCCCTCCACTTT. This gives the protein CASRAGERKNSPLHF. This sequence joins TRBV6-5 and TRBJ1-6, with D unclear. Germline V gene data show CDR1 as MNHEY and CDR2 as SVGAGI. Between the trimmed V and J ends, which lost 6 bases and 7 bases, there was a span of 16 bases. The length of the CDR3 is 15 residues.